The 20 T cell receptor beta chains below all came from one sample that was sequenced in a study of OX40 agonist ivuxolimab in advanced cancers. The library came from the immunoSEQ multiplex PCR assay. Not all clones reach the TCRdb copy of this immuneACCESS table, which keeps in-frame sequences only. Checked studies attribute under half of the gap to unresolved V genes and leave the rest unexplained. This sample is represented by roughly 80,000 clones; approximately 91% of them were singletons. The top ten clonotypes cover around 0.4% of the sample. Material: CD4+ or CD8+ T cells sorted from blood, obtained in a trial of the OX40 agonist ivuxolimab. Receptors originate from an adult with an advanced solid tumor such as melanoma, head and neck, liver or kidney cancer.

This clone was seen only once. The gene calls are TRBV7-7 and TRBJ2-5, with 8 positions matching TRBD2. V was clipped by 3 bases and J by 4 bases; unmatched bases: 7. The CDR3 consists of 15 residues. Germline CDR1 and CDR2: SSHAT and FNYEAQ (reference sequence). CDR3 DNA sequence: TGTGCCAGCAGCTTGGGGATAGCGGGAATAGAGACCCAGTACTTC. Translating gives CASSLGIAGIETQYF.

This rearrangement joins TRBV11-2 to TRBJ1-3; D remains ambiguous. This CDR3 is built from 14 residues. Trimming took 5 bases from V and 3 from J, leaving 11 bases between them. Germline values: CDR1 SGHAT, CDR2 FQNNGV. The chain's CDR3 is CASSPSSDGNTIYF. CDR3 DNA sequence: TGTGCCAGCAGCCCTTCAAGCGATGGAAACACCATATATTTT.

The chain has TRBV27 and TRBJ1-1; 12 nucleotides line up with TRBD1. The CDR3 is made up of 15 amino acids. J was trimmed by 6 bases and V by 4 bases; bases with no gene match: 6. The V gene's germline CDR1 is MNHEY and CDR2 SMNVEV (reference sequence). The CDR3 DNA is TGTGCCAGCAGTTCCTCCGGGACAGGGGGCTCTGAAGCTTTCTTT. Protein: CASSSSGTGGSEAFF.

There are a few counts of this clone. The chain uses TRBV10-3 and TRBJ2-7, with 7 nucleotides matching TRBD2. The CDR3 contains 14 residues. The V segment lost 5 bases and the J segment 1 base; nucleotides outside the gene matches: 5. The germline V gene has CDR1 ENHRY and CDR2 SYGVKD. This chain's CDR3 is CAISFSGQSYEQYF. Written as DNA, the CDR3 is TGTGCCATCAGTTTTAGCGGGCAGTCCTACGAGCAGTACTTC.

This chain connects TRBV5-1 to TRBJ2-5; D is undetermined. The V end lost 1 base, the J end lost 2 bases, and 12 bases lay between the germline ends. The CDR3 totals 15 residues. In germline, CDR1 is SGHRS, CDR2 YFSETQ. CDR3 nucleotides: TGCGCCAGCAGCTTGATGGGTCTGGAACAAGAGACCCAGTACTTC. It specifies CASSLMGLEQETQYF. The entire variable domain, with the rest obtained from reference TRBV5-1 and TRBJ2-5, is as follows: KAGVTQTPRYLIKTRGQQVTLSCSPISGHRSVSWYQQTPGQGLQFLFEYFSETQRNKGNFPGRFSGRQFSNSRSEMNVSTLELGDSALYLCASSLMGLEQETQYFGPGTRLLVL.

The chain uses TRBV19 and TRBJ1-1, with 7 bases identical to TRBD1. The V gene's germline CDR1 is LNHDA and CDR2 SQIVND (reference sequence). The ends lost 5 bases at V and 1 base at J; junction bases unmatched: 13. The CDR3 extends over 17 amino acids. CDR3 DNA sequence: TGTGCCAGTAGTTCATCAGGGGGTGGCAGGGGGAACACTGAAGCTTTCTTT. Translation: CASSSSGGGRGNTEAFF.

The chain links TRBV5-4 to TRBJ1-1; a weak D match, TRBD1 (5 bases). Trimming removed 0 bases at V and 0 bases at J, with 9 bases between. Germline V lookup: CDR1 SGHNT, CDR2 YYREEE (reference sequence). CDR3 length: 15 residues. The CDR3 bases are TGTGCCAGCAGCTTGGATCCAGGGATGAACACTGAAGCTTTCTTT. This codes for CASSLDPGMNTEAFF. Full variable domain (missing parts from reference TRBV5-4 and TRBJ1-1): ETGVTQSPTHLIKTRGQQVTLRCSSQSGHNTVSWYQQALGQGPQFIFQYYREEENGRGNFPPRFSGLQFPNYSSELNVNALELDDSALYLCASSLDPGMNTEAFFGQGTRLTVV.

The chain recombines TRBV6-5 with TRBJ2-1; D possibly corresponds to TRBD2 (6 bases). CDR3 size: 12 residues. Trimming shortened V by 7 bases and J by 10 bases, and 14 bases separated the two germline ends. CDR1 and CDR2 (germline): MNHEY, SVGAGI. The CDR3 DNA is TGTGCCAGCAAGGCACTAGCAGACGAGCAGTTCTTC. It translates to CASKALADEQFF.

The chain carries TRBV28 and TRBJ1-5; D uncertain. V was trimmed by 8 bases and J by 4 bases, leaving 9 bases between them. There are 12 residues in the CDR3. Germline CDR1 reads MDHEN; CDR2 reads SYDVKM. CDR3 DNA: TGTGCCAGCTGCACAGCAAATCAGCCCCAGCATTTT. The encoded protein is CASCTANQPQHF.

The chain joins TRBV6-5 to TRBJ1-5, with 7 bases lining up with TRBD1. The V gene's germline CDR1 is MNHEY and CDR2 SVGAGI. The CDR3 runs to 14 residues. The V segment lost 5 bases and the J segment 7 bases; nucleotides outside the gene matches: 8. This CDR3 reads CASSRTGELQPQHF. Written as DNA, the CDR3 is TGTGCCAGCAGTAGAACAGGGGAGTTGCAGCCCCAGCATTTT.

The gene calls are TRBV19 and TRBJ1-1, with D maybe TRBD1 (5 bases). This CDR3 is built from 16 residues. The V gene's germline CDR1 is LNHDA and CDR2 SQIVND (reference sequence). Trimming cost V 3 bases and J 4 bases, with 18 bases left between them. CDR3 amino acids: CASSIKYGGLGTEAFF. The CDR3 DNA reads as TGTGCCAGTAGTATCAAATACGGGGGTCTTGGCACTGAAGCTTTCTTT.

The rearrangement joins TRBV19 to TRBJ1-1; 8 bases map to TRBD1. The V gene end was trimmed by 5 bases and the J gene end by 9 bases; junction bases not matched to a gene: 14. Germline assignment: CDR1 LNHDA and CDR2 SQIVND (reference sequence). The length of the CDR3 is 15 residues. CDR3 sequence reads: CASSEPGQAQPQAFF. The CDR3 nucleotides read TGTGCCAGTAGTGAGCCGGGACAGGCGCAACCTCAAGCTTTCTTT.

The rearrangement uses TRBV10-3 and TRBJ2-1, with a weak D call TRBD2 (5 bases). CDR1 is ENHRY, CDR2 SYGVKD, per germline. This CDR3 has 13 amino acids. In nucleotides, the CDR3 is TGTGCGGTGGCAGCGGAAACCTACAATGAGCAGTTCTTC. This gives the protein CAVAAETYNEQFF.

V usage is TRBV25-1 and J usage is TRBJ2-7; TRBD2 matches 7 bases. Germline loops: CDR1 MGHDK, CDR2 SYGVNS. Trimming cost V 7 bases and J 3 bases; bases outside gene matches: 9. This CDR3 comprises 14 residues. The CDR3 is CASNPGTNLYEQYF. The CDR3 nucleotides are TGTGCCAGCAACCCCGGGACTAATCTCTACGAGCAGTACTTC.

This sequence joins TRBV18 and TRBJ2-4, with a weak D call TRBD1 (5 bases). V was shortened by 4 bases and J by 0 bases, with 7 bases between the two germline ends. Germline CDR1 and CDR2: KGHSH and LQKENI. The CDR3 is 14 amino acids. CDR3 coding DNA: TGTGCCAGCTCACAGGACATAGCCAAAAACATTCAGTACTTC. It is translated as CASSQDIAKNIQYF.

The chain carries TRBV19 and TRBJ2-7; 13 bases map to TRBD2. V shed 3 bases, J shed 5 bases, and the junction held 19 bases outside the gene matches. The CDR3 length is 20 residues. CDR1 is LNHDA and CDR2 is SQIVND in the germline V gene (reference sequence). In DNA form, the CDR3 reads TGTGCCAGTAGTATTCCTACGGTCAGGGAACTAGCGGGAGGGCTCCACGAGCAGTACTTC. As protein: CASSIPTVRELAGGLHEQYF. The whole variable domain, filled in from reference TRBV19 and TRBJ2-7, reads DGGITQSPKYLFRKEGQNVTLSCEQNLNHDAMYWYRQDPGQGLRLIYYSQIVNDFQKGDIAEGYSVSREKKESFPLTVTSAQKNPTAFYLCASSIPTVRELAGGLHEQYFGPGTRLTVT.

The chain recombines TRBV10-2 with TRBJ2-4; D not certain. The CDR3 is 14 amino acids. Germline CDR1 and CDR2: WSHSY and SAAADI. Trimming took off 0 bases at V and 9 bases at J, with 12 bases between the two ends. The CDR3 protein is CASSESLGAIIQYF. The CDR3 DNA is TGCGCCAGCAGTGAGTCCCTAGGAGCGATCATTCAGTACTTC.

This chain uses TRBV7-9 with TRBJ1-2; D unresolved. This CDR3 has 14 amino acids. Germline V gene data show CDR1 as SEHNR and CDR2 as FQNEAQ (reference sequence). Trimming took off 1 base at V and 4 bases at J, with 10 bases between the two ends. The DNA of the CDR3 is TGTGCCAGCAGCTTAGGGATGGATACCTATGGCTACACCTTC. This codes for CASSLGMDTYGYTF.

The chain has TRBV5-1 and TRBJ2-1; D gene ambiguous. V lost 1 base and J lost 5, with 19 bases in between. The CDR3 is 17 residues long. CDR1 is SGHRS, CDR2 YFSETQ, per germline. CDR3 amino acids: CASSLPGLSPAHNEQFF. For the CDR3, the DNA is TGCGCCAGCAGCTTGCCCGGCCTTAGCCCCGCCCACAATGAGCAGTTCTTC.

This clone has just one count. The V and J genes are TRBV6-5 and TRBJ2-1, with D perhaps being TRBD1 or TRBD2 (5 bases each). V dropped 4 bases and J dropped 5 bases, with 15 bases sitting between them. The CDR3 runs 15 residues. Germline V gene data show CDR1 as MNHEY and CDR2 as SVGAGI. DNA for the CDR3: TGTGCCAGCAGTTCCCCAGGGACCTCTAACAATGAGCAGTTCTTC. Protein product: CASSSPGTSNNEQFF.